The 17 T cell receptor beta chains reported below all come from one sample, sequenced in a study of shared clonotypes between healthy human individuals. Profiled with immunoSEQ multiplex PCR; TCRdb holds only in-frame clones, not every one. The table records about 110,000 clones, about 70% of them present only once. Sequencing used memory CD8+ T cells sorted from blood. Subset indicated: CD45RO+ cells pooled with CCR7-negative TemRA cells. These receptors were obtained from a woman under 40 in good health.

The chain has TRBV10-3 and TRBJ2-7, with 13 positions matching TRBD2. The V gene end was trimmed by 4 bases and the J gene end by 4 bases; junction bases not matched to a gene: 16. The CDR3 covers 19 residues. Germline values: CDR1 ENHRY, CDR2 SYGVKD. This chain's CDR3 is CAISGRTSGRAPLMYEQYF. CDR3 in DNA: TGTGCCATCAGTGGGAGGACTAGCGGGAGAGCCCCCCTTATGTACGAGCAGTACTTC.

The chain recombines TRBV9 with TRBJ1-2, with 9 nucleotides matching TRBD1. The germline V gene encodes CDR1 SGDLS and CDR2 YYNGEE. V was clipped by 3 bases and J by 8 bases; unmatched bases: 11. This CDR3 has 15 residues. CDR3 protein: CASSATQTGGRGYTF. CDR3 sequence (DNA): TGTGCCAGCAGCGCAACTCAAACAGGGGGCAGAGGCTACACCTTC.

This clone was counted many times. The rearrangement joins TRBV6-1 to TRBJ2-2; 12 bases line up with TRBD1. The CDR3 consists of 15 residues. V lost 3 bases to trimming and J lost 6 bases; unmatched junction nucleotides: 2. Germline V lookup: CDR1 MNHNS, CDR2 SASEGT. DNA of the CDR3: TGTGCCAGCAGTGAGGGACAGGGGGCCCCCGGGGAGCTGTTTTTT. This gives the protein CASSEGQGAPGELFF.

This clone was counted at least ten times. V usage is TRBV14 and J usage is TRBJ1-1; a possible D gene is TRBD1 (5 bases). V gave up 5 bases and J gave up 1 base, with 11 bases separating them. The CDR3 is 14 amino acids. CDR1 and CDR2 (germline): SGHDN, FVKESK. For the CDR3, the DNA is TGTGCCAGCAGCGCCTCGACAGAGAACACTGAAGCTTTCTTT. Protein product: CASSASTENTEAFF.

The V gene is TRBV2, the J gene TRBJ1-4; 12 bases align to TRBD1. The CDR3 is 15 residues long. From germline, CDR1 is SNHLY and CDR2 FYNNEI. After removal of 6 bases from V and 7 bases from J, the junction contained 6 bases not matched to a gene. Written as DNA, the CDR3 is TGTGCCAGCAGGGAGGGACAGGGGGCCCGTGAAAAACTGTTTTTT. Translation: CASREGQGAREKLFF.

The chain employs TRBV2 and TRBJ1-1; TRBD1 matches 9 bases. J was trimmed by 4 bases and V by 4 bases; bases with no gene match: 10. CDR3 length: 16 residues. Germline V CDR1 and CDR2: SNHLY, FYNNEI. The CDR3 sequence is CASSADRGSVGTEAFF. The CDR3 DNA is TGTGCCAGCAGTGCGGACAGGGGATCAGTCGGCACTGAAGCTTTCTTT.

Only a few counts were recorded for this clone. The chain recombines TRBV6-1 with TRBJ1-1, with 10 bases that match TRBD1. The V segment lost 6 bases and the J segment 4 bases; nucleotides outside the gene matches: 5. Germline V CDR1 and CDR2: MNHNS, SASEGT. The CDR3 runs to 14 residues. CDR3 nucleotide sequence: TGTGCCAGCAGGACAGGGGGCGAAGTCACTGAAGCTTTCTTT. This sequence encodes CASRTGGEVTEAFF.

The chain uses TRBV2 and TRBJ2-2, with D hard to call. The CDR3 has 15 amino acids. The V gene's germline CDR1 is SNHLY and CDR2 FYNNEI. Trimming took off 2 bases at V and 1 base at J, with 8 bases between the two ends. The CDR3 sequence: CASSERLGNTGELFF. CDR3 bases: TGTGCCAGCAGTGAACGGTTGGGGAACACCGGGGAGCTGTTTTTT. The whole variable domain, remainder taken from reference TRBV2 and TRBJ2-2, is EPEVTQTPSHQVTQMGQEVILRCVPISNHLYFYWYRQILGQKVEFLVSFYNNEISEKSEIFDDQFSVERPDGSNFTLKIRSTKLEDSAMYFCASSERLGNTGELFFGEGSRLTVL.

The J gene is TRBJ2-1, the V gene TRBV7-6, with 7 positions matching TRBD1. The J segment lost 6 bases and the V segment lost 4 bases, leaving 9 bases of the junction unmatched. In germline, CDR1 is SGHVS, CDR2 FNYEAQ. This CDR3 comprises 15 residues. CDR3 region: CASSSWTGIFNEQFF. CDR3 in DNA: TGTGCCAGCAGCTCTTGGACAGGAATCTTCAATGAGCAGTTCTTC.

The CDR3 is CAISEPLADNTGELFF. The CDR3 DNA is TGTGCCATCAGTGAGCCCCTAGCGGACAACACCGGGGAGCTGTTTTTT. The chain is built from TRBV10-3 and TRBJ2-2, with TRBD2 matching 7 bases. The CDR3 covers 16 residues. V gave up 2 bases and J gave up 2 bases; unmatched junction bases: 5. CDR1 is ENHRY and CDR2 is SYGVKD in the germline V gene.

This clone appeared a few times. V gene TRBV28 combines with J gene TRBJ2-7; possible D gene TRBD1, 5 bases. This CDR3 has 12 residues. The germline V gene has CDR1 MDHEN and CDR2 SYDVKM. Trimming stripped 6 bases from V and 9 bases from J, with 15 bases between. CDR3 loop: CASSQGPVVQYF. The CDR3 nucleotides read TGTGCCAGCAGCCAGGGTCCCGTCGTGCAGTACTTC.

The V call is TRBV28, the J call TRBJ1-5, with 7 bases aligning to TRBD1. Germline V gene data show CDR1 as MDHEN and CDR2 as SYDVKM. The CDR3 loop spans 15 amino acids. V was clipped by 3 bases and J by 3 bases; unmatched bases: 5. DNA for the CDR3: TGTGCCAGCAGTTTTGACAGGGCCACCAATCAGCCCCAGCATTTT. It yields the protein CASSFDRATNQPQHF.

The chain joins TRBV2 to TRBJ2-1; 7 bases line up with TRBD1. Trimming took 8 bases from V and 3 from J; bases not matched to a gene: 4. Germline lookup yields CDR1 SNHLY and CDR2 FYNNEI. The CDR3 has 13 amino acids. CDR3 protein: CASAGTDYNEQFF. The DNA of the CDR3 is TGTGCCAGCGCCGGGACAGACTACAATGAGCAGTTCTTC.

At least ten counts were recorded for this clone. At one boundary the junction diverges from the germline segment, which might be a read error. This chain connects TRBV6-5 to TRBJ2-7; weak D call: TRBD2 (6 bases). Germline values: CDR1 MNHEY, CDR2 SVGAGI. The CDR3 totals 15 residues. CDR3 protein: CASSDSSGASSEQYF. The CDR3 DNA reads TGTGCCAGCAGTGACTCGTCGGGAGCTTCGTCCGAGCAGTACTTC.

The genes are TRBV4-2 and TRBJ2-5; 7 bases are a match to TRBD1. The CDR3 runs 16 residues. Germline V gives CDR1 LGHNA, CDR2 YNFKEQ. Germline trimming cut 1 base from V and 0 bases from J; bases unmatched to any gene: 5. This CDR3 reads CASSQGDSPYQETQYF. The CDR3 nucleotides read TGTGCCAGCAGCCAAGGGGACAGTCCGTACCAAGAGACCCAGTACTTC.

This chain joins TRBV29-1 and TRBJ2-1; perhaps TRBD1 as D (6 bases). V was shortened by 6 bases and J by 15 bases, with 9 bases between the two germline ends. Germline V CDR1 and CDR2: SQVTM, ANQGSEA. This CDR3 contains 8 residues. The CDR3 reads CSVQGLFF. The CDR3 coding sequence is TGCAGCGTGCAGGGGCTGTTCTTC.

This clone was recorded at least ten times. The rearrangement joins TRBV6-5 to TRBJ1-5, with TRBD1 identical over 11 bases. V shed 6 bases, J shed 6 bases, and the junction held 4 bases outside the gene matches. CDR3 length: 14 amino acids. The germline gives CDR1 MNHEY, CDR2 SVGAGI. The CDR3 coding sequence is TGTGCCAGCAGCTCCGGGACAGGGGGTCAGCCCCAGCATTTT. Translated: CASSSGTGGQPQHF.